The next 24 T cell receptor beta chains were all read from a single sample in a study of blood T cell repertoires in COVID-19. TCRdb's table, derived via immunoSEQ multiplex PCR, lists solely in-frame clones and lacks some. The data hold 450,000 to 600,000 clones, with approximately 90% observed a single time. Specimen: PBMCs or T cells enriched from blood (not recorded which). Receptors were obtained from a woman aged 18-29 years who had recovered from COVID-19.

CDR3 in amino acids: CASSQDFRTSRVDNEQFF. The DNA of the CDR3 is TGCGCCAGCAGCCAAGATTTCCGGACTAGCAGGGTAGACAATGAGCAGTTCTTC. The rearrangement joins TRBV4-1 to TRBJ2-1; the match to TRBD2 covers 8 bases. Germline V gene sequence: CDR1 MGHRA, CDR2 YSYEKL. The CDR3 is 18 amino acids. V shed 0 bases, J shed 5 bases, and the junction held 12 bases outside the gene matches.

V and J are TRBV28 and TRBJ1-6; TRBD1 matches at 7 bases. The germline V gene has CDR1 MDHEN and CDR2 SYDVKM. CDR3 length: 17 residues. V was clipped by 6 bases and J by 0 bases; unmatched bases: 8. The CDR3 region has the DNA TGTGCCAGCAGCACAGACAGGGAGAGCTCCTATAATTCACCCCTCCACTTT. Translating it yields CASSTDRESSYNSPLHF.

The chain recombines TRBV27 with TRBJ2-5; TRBD1 might be the D (6 bases). In germline, CDR1 is MNHEY, CDR2 SMNVEV (reference sequence). This CDR3 region has 15 residues. Trimming pared 0 bases from V and 3 bases from J, leaving 11 bases between. The CDR3 here is CASSLSQGREETQYF. CDR3 nucleotides: TGTGCCAGCAGTTTATCGCAGGGGAGAGAAGAGACCCAGTACTTC.

The chain uses TRBV7-9 and TRBJ2-3; 9 nucleotides align to TRBD2. Germline CDR1 SEHNR, CDR2 FQNEAQ (reference sequence). The junction had 4 bases not matched to a gene; V was cut back by 1 base and J by 2 bases. The CDR3 extends over 16 amino acids. The CDR3 is CASSLVSGGLTDTQYF. The CDR3 nucleotides read TGTGCCAGCAGCTTAGTTAGCGGGGGCCTCACAGATACGCAGTATTTT.

This chain uses TRBV5-6 with TRBJ1-4, with unresolved D. This CDR3 is 17 amino acids long. Deletions cut 2 bases from V and 4 bases from J, with 18 bases between. CDR1 SGHDT and CDR2 YYEEEE come from the germline V gene. CDR3 coding DNA: TGTGCCAGCAGCTTACGTGGTCTTGGTGCCGGTAATGAAAAACTGTTTTTT. It encodes CASSLRGLGAGNEKLFF.

The genes are TRBV4-1 and TRBJ1-1; D is unresolved. Trimming stripped 4 bases from V and 0 bases from J, with 15 bases between. CDR1 and CDR2 from the germline V gene are MGHRA and YSYEKL. The CDR3 consists of 16 residues. The CDR3 bases are TGCGCCAGCAGCCCTGATGGCAGGCCCCTGAACACTGAAGCTTTCTTT. Its protein product is CASSPDGRPLNTEAFF.

This chain connects TRBV3-1 (or the pseudogene TRBV3-2) to TRBJ2-7; 11 bases agree with TRBD2. Germline CDR1 and CDR2: LGHDT and YNNKEL (reference sequence). This CDR3 is 15 amino acids long. Unmatched junction bases numbered 5, after V lost 4 bases and J lost 3 bases. DNA of the CDR3: TGTGCCAGCAGCCTTACACTAGCGGGGGACTACGAGCAGTACTTC. Its translation: CASSLTLAGDYEQYF.

The rearrangement joins TRBV5-4 to TRBJ2-1; 10 bases map to TRBD2. The V gene's germline CDR1 is SGHNT and CDR2 YYREEE (reference sequence). V lost 4 bases and J lost 2; bases outside the gene matches: 6. The CDR3 contains 16 residues. CDR3 DNA: TGTGCCAGCAGCGAGAGTGGGACTAGCGCCTACAATGAGCAGTTCTTC. Its translation: CASSESGTSAYNEQFF.

The CDR3 DNA reads as TGTGCCAGCAGCCCCCCCAGGGTCTCTGGGGCCAACGTCCTGACTTTC. Translation: CASSPPRVSGANVLTF. The chain joins TRBV7-9 to TRBJ2-6; TRBD1 might be the D (5 bases). With 5 bases removed from V and 0 bases from J, the gap between germline ends came to 11 bases. Germline CDR1 reads SEHNR; CDR2 reads FQNEAQ (reference sequence). This CDR3 has 16 residues. The complete variable domain, with remaining parts taken from reference TRBV7-9 and TRBJ2-6, reads DTGVSQNPRHKITKRGQNVTFRCDPISEHNRLYWYRQTLGQGPEFLTYFQNEAQLEKSRLLSDRFSAERPKGSFSTLEIQRTEQGDSAMYLCASSPPRVSGANVLTFGAGSRLTVL.

This clone was found once. The chain recombines TRBV19 with TRBJ2-3, with 10 bases fitting TRBD2. Germline values: CDR1 LNHDA, CDR2 SQIVND (reference sequence). V gave up 4 bases and J gave up 0 bases; unmatched junction bases: 4. The CDR3 contains 16 residues. The CDR3 sequence is CASSTWTSGSTDTQYF. The DNA for the CDR3 is TGTGCCAGTAGTACTTGGACTAGCGGTAGCACAGATACGCAGTATTTT.

This rearrangement joins TRBV30 to TRBJ1-1; maybe TRBD1 (5 bases). The V gene lost 5 bases and the J gene lost 2 bases, with 18 bases spanning the gap. The germline CDR1 and CDR2 sequences are GTSNPN and SVGIG (reference sequence). This CDR3 comprises 15 residues. This chain's CDR3 is CAWGSGGSENTEAFF. CDR3 DNA: TGTGCCTGGGGGAGTGGGGGGTCTGAAAACACTGAAGCTTTCTTT. The variable domain in full, with the rest retrieved from reference TRBV30 and TRBJ1-1, is SQTIHQWPATLVQPVGSPLSLECTVEGTSNPNLYWYRQAAGRGLQLLFYSVGIGQISSEVPQNLSASRPQDRQFILSSKKLLLSDSGFYLCAWGSGGSENTEAFFGQGTRLTVV.

The chain employs TRBV6-5 and TRBJ1-4; TRBD1 agrees at 8 bases. There are 15 residues in the CDR3. V dropped 2 bases and J dropped 6; count of bases not matched to a gene: 5. The germline V gene has CDR1 MNHEY and CDR2 SVGAGI. The chain's CDR3 is CASSYQQGVYEKLFF. The DNA of the CDR3 is TGTGCCAGCAGTTACCAACAGGGGGTCTATGAAAAACTGTTTTTT.

The V call is TRBV3-1 (or the pseudogene TRBV3-2), the J call TRBJ2-1; TRBD2 matches 7 bases. CDR1 LGHDT and CDR2 YNNKEL come from the germline V gene (reference sequence). The length of the CDR3 is 16 residues. J gave up 3 bases and V 3 bases, and 8 bases lay outside the gene matches. CDR3 sequence (DNA): TGTGCCAGCAGCCATGCATCTAGCGGCCTCTACAATGAGCAGTTCTTC. The encoded protein is CASSHASSGLYNEQFF.

The V call is TRBV7-8, the J call TRBJ2-2, with TRBD1 matching 8 bases. CDR1 and CDR2 from the germline V gene are SGHVS and FQNEAQ. V lost 4 bases to trimming and J lost 6 bases; unmatched junction nucleotides: 7. The CDR3 runs to 15 residues. DNA for the CDR3: TGTGCCAGCAGCTCGGACAGGGAAGGGGCCGGGGAGCTGTTTTTT. Its translation is CASSSDREGAGELFF. The complete variable domain, with remaining parts taken from reference TRBV7-8 and TRBJ2-2, reads GAGVSQSPRYKVAKRGQDVALRCDPISGHVSLFWYQQALGQGPEFLTYFQNEAQLDKSGLPSDRFFAERPEGSVSTLKIQRTQQEDSAVYLCASSSDREGAGELFFGEGSRLTVL.

CDR3 in DNA: TGCGCCAGCAGCGTAGCGGGGGGGTCGGAAAAAAACATTCAGTACTTC. Protein sequence: CASSVAGGSEKNIQYF. V gene TRBV10-2 combines with J gene TRBJ2-4; 11 nucleotides agree with TRBD2. Germline-derived CDR1 and CDR2 are WSHSY and SAAADI. This CDR3 spans 16 amino acids. J lost 4 bases, V lost 6 bases, and 8 bases had no gene match.

The chain couples TRBV29-1 to TRBJ1-2, with a tentative D call TRBD1 (6 bases). The germline V and J ends were trimmed by 7 bases and 1 base, with 16 bases remaining between them. CDR1 SQVTM and CDR2 ANQGSEA come from the germline V gene. The CDR3 extends over 14 amino acids. CDR3 coding DNA: TGCAGCGGAGGGGGAACAAACATTAACTATGGCTACACCTTC. It encodes CSGGGTNINYGYTF.

V gene TRBV19 combines with J gene TRBJ2-7; TRBD2 aligns across 9 bases. This CDR3 is built from 13 residues. The V and J ends lost 4 bases and 6 bases, in that order; junction bases with no gene match: 4. Looked up from germline, CDR1 is LNHDA and CDR2 is SQIVND (reference sequence). This chain's CDR3 is CASSTGLAGEQYF. The CDR3 coding sequence is TGTGCCAGTAGTACGGGACTAGCAGGCGAGCAGTACTTC. Full variable domain (missing parts from reference TRBV19 and TRBJ2-7): DGGITQSPKYLFRKEGQNVTLSCEQNLNHDAMYWYRQDPGQGLRLIYYSQIVNDFQKGDIAEGYSVSREKKESFPLTVTSAQKNPTAFYLCASSTGLAGEQYFGPGTRLTVT.

This chain connects TRBV6-5 to TRBJ1-1; 7 bases fit TRBD1. Germline-derived CDR1 and CDR2 are MNHEY and SVGAGI. With 2 bases clipped from V and 5 bases from J, the junction kept 8 bases outside the gene matches. The CDR3 spans 15 residues. In DNA form, the CDR3 reads TGTGCCAGCAGTTACCTCCGGGCAGGGGGAACTGAAGCTTTCTTT. Its translation is CASSYLRAGGTEAFF.

The chain uses TRBV6-5 and TRBJ2-5; D ambiguous. Germline V gives CDR1 MNHEY, CDR2 SVGAGI. The CDR3 runs to 15 residues. V lost 0 bases and J 1 base, leaving 9 bases between the germline ends. Here the CDR3 DNA reads TGTGCCAGCAGTTACTCTCAGGCCCTCCAAGAGACCCAGTACTTC. Its translation: CASSYSQALQETQYF.

Notes on this clone: One end of the junction does not line up with germline, which may come from a read error. This chain joins TRBV18 and TRBJ1-2; 10 bases match TRBD1. CDR1 KGHSH and CDR2 LQKENI come from the germline V gene. This CDR3 contains 13 residues. The CDR3 region has the DNA TGTGCCAGCTCACCTCTCGGACAGGGGGGCATAGCCTTC. Protein: CASSPLGQGGIAF. Variable domain in full (rest from reference TRBV18 and TRBJ1-2): NAGVMQNPRHLVRRRGQEARLRCSPMKGHSHVYWYRQLPEEGLKFMVYLQKENIIDESGMPKERFSAEFPKEGPSILRIQQVVRGDSAAYFCASSPLGQGGIAFGSGTRLTVV.

V is TRBV19 and J is TRBJ2-2, with TRBD1 matching over 7 bases. The CDR3 covers 15 residues. The V gene's germline CDR1 is LNHDA and CDR2 SQIVND (reference sequence). V gave up 7 bases and J gave up 7 bases; unmatched junction bases: 12. The CDR3 DNA follows: TGTGCCAGTACAGTAGACAGGGAATTGGGCGGGGAGCTGTTTTTT. This gives the protein CASTVDRELGGELFF.

V gene TRBV10-1 combines with J gene TRBJ1-5, with D tentatively TRBD1 (5 bases). The V gene lost 4 bases and the J gene lost 8 bases, with 18 bases spanning the gap. Germline V gene sequence: CDR1 WNHNN, CDR2 SYGVQD (reference sequence). The CDR3 loop spans 15 amino acids. The CDR3 sequence: CASSGWVTASEPQHF. Here the CDR3 DNA reads TGCGCCAGCAGTGGTTGGGTGACAGCCTCGGAGCCCCAGCATTTT.

The chain employs TRBV5-4 and TRBJ2-5, with 9 bases that match TRBD2. The CDR3 sequence is 14 residues long. Germline V CDR1 and CDR2: SGHNT, YYREEE (reference sequence). J was trimmed by 1 base and V by 4 bases; bases with no gene match: 2. As DNA, the CDR3 is TGTGCCAGCAGCATGGGACTAGCCCAAGAGACCCAGTACTTC. Its translation: CASSMGLAQETQYF.

In nucleotides, the CDR3 is TGTGCCAGCAGTCCGACAGGGGGCGAAAACTATGGCTACACCTTC. Its protein product is CASSPTGGENYGYTF. The chain combines TRBV7-3 with TRBJ1-2; 10 bases match TRBD1. The junction had 6 bases not matched to a gene; V was cut back by 6 bases and J by 2 bases. CDR3 size: 15 residues. Germline V gene lookup returns CDR1 SGHTA and CDR2 FQGTGA. Full variable domain (remainder filled in from reference TRBV7-3 and TRBJ1-2): GAGVSQTPSNKVTEKGKYVELRCDPISGHTALYWYRQSLGQGPEFLIYFQGTGAADDSGLPNDRFFAVRPEGSVSTLKIQRTERGDSAVYLCASSPTGGENYGYTFGSGTRLTVV.